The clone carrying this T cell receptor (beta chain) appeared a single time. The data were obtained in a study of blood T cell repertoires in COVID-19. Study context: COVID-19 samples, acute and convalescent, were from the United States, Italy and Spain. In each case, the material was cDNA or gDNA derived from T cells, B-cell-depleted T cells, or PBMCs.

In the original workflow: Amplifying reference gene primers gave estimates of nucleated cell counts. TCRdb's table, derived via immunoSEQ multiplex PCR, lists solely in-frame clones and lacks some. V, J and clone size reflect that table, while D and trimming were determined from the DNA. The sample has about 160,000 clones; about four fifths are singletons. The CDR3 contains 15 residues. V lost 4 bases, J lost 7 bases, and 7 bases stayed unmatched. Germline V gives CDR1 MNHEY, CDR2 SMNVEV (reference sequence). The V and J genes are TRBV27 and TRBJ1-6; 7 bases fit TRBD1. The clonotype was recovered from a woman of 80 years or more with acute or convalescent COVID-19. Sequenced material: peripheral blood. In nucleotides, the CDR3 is TGTGCCAGCAGTTCTCAGGGACAGATAAATTCACCCCTCCACTTT. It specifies CASSSQGQINSPLHF.